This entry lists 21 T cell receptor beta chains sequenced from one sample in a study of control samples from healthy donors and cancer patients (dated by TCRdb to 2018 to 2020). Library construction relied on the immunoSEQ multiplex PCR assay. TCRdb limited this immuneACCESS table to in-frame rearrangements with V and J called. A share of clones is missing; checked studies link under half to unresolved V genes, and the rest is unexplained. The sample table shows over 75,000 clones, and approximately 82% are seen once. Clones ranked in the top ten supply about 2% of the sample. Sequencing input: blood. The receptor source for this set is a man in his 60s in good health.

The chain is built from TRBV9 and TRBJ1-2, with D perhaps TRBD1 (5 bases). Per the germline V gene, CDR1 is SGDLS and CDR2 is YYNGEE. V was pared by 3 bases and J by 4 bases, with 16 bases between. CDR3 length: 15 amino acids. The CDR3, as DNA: TGTGCCAGCAGCGCGCGGTGGGGGGGAACCTATGGCTACACCTTC. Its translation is CASSARWGGTYGYTF.

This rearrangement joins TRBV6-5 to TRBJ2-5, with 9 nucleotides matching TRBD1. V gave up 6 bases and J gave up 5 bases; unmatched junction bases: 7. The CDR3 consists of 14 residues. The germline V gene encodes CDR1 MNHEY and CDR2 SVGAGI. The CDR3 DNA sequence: TGTGCCAGCAGCCCACAGGGGGCAGGGGAGACCCAGTACTTC. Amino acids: CASSPQGAGETQYF.

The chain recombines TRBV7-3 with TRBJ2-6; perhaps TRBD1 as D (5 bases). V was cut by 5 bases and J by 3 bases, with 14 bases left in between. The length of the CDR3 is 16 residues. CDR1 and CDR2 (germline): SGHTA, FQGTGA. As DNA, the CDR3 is TGTGCCAGCAGCCCTCGACAGACTGGTGGGGCCAACGTCCTGACTTTC. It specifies CASSPRQTGGANVLTF. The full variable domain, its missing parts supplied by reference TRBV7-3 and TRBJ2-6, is GAGVSQTPSNKVTEKGKYVELRCDPISGHTALYWYRQSLGQGPEFLIYFQGTGAADDSGLPNDRFFAVRPEGSVSTLKIQRTERGDSAVYLCASSPRQTGGANVLTFGAGSRLTVL.

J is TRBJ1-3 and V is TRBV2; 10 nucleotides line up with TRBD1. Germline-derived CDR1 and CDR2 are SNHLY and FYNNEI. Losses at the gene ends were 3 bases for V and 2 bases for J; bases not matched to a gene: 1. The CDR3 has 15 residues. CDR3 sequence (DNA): TGTGCCAGCAGTGAGACAGGGGGCGCTGGAAACACCATATATTTT. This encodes CASSETGGAGNTIYF.

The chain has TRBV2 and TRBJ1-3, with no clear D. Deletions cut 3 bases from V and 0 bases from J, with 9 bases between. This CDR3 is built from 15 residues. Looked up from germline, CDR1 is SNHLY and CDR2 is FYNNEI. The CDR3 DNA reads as TGTGCCAGCAGTGAGGGCGGTCGCTCTGGAAACACCATATATTTT. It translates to CASSEGGRSGNTIYF.

The CDR3 coding sequence is TGCGCCAGCAGCCTAAGTGAGGGAATCGGCAATCAGCCCCAGCATTTT. As protein: CASSLSEGIGNQPQHF. This chain connects TRBV4-1 to TRBJ1-5, with no clear D. This CDR3 region has 16 residues. CDR1 and CDR2 from the germline V gene are MGHRA and YSYEKL. V was clipped by 4 bases and J by 2 bases, with 15 bases between them.

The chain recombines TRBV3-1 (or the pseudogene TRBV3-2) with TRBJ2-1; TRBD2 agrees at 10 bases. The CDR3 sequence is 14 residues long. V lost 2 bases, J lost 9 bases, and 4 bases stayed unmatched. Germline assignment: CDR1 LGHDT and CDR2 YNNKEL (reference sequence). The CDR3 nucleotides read TGTGCCAGCAGCCAAATAGCGGGAGGTACTGAGCAGTTCTTC. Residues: CASSQIAGGTEQFF.

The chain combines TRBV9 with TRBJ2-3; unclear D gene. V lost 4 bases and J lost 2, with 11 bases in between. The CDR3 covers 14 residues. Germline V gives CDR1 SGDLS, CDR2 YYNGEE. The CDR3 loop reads CASSSLGFTDTQYF. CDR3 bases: TGTGCCAGCAGCTCCTTGGGGTTCACAGATACGCAGTATTTT.

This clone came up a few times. The CDR3 nucleotides read TGTGCCAGCAGCGCGACAGGGTCTGGCTACACCTTC. As protein: CASSATGSGYTF. The rearrangement joins TRBV9 to TRBJ1-2; 7 bases align to TRBD1. Germline V gene lookup returns CDR1 SGDLS and CDR2 YYNGEE. V lost 3 bases to trimming and J lost 7 bases; unmatched junction nucleotides: 3. The CDR3 totals 12 residues.

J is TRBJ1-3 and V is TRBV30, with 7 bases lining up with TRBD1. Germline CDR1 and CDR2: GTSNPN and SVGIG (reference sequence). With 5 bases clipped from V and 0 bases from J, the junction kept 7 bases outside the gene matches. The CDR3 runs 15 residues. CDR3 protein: CAWDRALNSGNTIYF. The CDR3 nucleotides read TGTGCCTGGGACAGGGCTCTCAACTCTGGAAACACCATATATTTT.

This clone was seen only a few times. Written as DNA, the CDR3 is TGTGCCAGCAGCACCGGCCGAGGTGGTAGCAATCAGCCCCAGCATTTT. Protein sequence: CASSTGRGGSNQPQHF. The rearrangement links TRBV7-9 to TRBJ1-5; D remains ambiguous. The CDR3 contains 16 residues. The germline V gene encodes CDR1 SEHNR and CDR2 FQNEAQ (reference sequence). With 5 bases removed from V and 0 bases from J, the gap between germline ends came to 14 bases. Combining the CDR3 with reference TRBV7-9 and TRBJ1-5 gives the whole variable domain DTGVSQNPRHKITKRGQNVTFRCDPISEHNRLYWYRQTLGQGPEFLTYFQNEAQLEKSRLLSDRFSAERPKGSFSTLEIQRTEQGDSAMYLCASSTGRGGSNQPQHFGDGTRLSIL.

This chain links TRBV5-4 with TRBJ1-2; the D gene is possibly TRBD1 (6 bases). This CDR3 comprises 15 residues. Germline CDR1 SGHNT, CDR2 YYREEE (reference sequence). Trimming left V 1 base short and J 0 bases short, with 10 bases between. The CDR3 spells CASSLFRGANYGYTF. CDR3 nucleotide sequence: TGTGCCAGCAGCTTGTTCAGGGGAGCTAACTATGGCTACACCTTC.

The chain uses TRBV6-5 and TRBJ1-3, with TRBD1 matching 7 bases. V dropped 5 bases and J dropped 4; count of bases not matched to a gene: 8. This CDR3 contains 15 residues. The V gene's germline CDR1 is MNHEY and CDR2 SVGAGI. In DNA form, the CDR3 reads TGTGCCAGCAGTCGCCTGGGGGGACAGGGAAACACCATATATTTT. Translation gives CASSRLGGQGNTIYF.

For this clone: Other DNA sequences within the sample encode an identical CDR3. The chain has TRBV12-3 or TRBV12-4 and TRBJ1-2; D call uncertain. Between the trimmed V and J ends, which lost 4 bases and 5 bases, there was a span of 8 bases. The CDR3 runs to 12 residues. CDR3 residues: CASSSGPYGYTF. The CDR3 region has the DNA TGTGCCAGCAGTTCGGGCCCTTATGGCTACACCTTC.

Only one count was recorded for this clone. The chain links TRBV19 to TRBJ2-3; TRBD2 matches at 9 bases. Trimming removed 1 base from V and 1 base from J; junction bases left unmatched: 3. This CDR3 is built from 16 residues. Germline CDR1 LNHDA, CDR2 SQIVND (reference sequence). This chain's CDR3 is CASSIVASGGTDTQYF. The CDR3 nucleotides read TGTGCCAGTAGTATAGTAGCTAGCGGGGGCACAGATACGCAGTATTTT.

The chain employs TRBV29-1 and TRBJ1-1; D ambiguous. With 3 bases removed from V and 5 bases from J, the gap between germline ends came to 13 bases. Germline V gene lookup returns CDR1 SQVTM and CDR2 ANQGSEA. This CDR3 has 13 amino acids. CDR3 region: CSVEEGRLTEAFF. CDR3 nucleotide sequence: TGCAGCGTTGAGGAGGGAAGACTGACTGAAGCTTTCTTT.

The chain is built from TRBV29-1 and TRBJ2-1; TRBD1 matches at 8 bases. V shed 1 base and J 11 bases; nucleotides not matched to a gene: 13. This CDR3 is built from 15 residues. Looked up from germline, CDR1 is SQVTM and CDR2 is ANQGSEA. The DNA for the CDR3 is TGCAGCGTTGAAGGAACGGCAGGGGGCAGCGAGAAGCAGTTCTTC. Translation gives CSVEGTAGGSEKQFF.

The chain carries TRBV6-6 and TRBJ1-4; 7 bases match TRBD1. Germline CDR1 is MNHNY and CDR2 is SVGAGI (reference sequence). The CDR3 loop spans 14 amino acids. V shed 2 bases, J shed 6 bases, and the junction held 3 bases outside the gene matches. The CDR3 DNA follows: TGTGCCAGCAGTTACGTAACAGGGGATGAAAAACTGTTTTTT. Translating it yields CASSYVTGDEKLFF.

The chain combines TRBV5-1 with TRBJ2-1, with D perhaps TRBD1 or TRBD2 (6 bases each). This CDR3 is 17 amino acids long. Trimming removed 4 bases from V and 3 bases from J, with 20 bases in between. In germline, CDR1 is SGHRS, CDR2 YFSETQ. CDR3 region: CASSLTGGFGLYNEQFF. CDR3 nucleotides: TGCGCCAGCAGCCTAACCGGGGGCTTCGGACTCTACAATGAGCAGTTCTTC.

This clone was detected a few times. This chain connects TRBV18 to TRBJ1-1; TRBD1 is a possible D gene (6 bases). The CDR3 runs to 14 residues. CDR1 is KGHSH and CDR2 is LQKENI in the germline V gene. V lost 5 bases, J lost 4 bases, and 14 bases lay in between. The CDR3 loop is CASSTNREGTEAFF. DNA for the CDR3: TGTGCCAGCTCAACTAACAGGGAGGGCACTGAAGCTTTCTTT. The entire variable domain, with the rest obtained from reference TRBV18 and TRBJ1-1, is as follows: NAGVMQNPRHLVRRRGQEARLRCSPMKGHSHVYWYRQLPEEGLKFMVYLQKENIIDESGMPKERFSAEFPKEGPSILRIQQVVRGDSAAYFCASSTNREGTEAFFGQGTRLTVV.

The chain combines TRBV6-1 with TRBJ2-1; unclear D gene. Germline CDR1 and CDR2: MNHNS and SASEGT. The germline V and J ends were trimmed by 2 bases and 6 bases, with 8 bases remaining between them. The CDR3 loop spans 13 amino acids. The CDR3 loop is CASSEIVGNEQFF. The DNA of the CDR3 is TGTGCCAGCAGTGAAATCGTGGGCAATGAGCAGTTCTTC.